This TCR beta chain was captured by sequencing in a study of cytomegalovirus exposure and HLA in healthy donors. TCRdb's copy holds only in-frame clones and misses some; the assay was immunoSEQ multiplex PCR. In the table there are fewer than 400,000 clones, about nine tenths of which are singletons. The length of the CDR3 is 13 residues. Germline CDR1 LNHDA, CDR2 SQIVND (reference sequence). The ends were cut back, 4 bases at V and 4 bases at J, with 10 bases in the middle. Study-wide results and limits: Most TCR sequences proved rare, with some public TCRs found in many donors.

Regarding this clone: Its antigen remains unidentified.

The receptor comes from a woman aged 18-29 years in good health and CMV-seronegative. The rearrangement uses TRBV19 and TRBJ1-1; D is possibly TRBD1 (6 bases). Sequencing was done on a sample of PBMCs. CDR3 protein: CASSTQGGTEAFF. In nucleotides, the CDR3 is TGTGCCAGTAGTACTCAAGGGGGCACTGAAGCTTTCTTT. The variable domain in full, with the rest retrieved from reference TRBV19 and TRBJ1-1, is DGGITQSPKYLFRKEGQNVTLSCEQNLNHDAMYWYRQDPGQGLRLIYYSQIVNDFQKGDIAEGYSVSREKKESFPLTVTSAQKNPTAFYLCASSTQGGTEAFFGQGTRLTVV.